Below are 30 T cell receptor beta chains sequenced from a single sample in a study of regulatory T cells in long-lasting Graves disease. Indicated time point: persistent/refractory GD, antithyroid drugs over 5 years with positive TRAb. There was RNA extracted from PBMCs, and the TCR library was made from it. For TCR beta, libraries came from iRepertoire HTBI primers and Arm-PCR of CDR3 regions. One entry per CDR3 protein results from TCRdb running MiXCR on the multiplex PCR reads. The data contain a few hundred thousand distinct CDR3 sequences, 23% of them seen just once; the ten biggest clones take up about a quarter. Sample: peripheral blood mononuclear cells (PBMCs), taken when the disease was refractory, from a patient treated with antithyroid drugs. These receptors were obtained from a female donor with Graves disease.

At least ten counts were recorded for this clonotype. The CDR3 region is CASSSGLDRWITEAFF. In nucleotides, the CDR3 is TGCGCCAGCAGCTCCGGCTTGGACAGGTGGATCACTGAAGCTTTCTTT. The chain employs TRBV5-1 and TRBJ1-1; 7 nucleotides align to TRBD1. The CDR3 has 16 amino acids. The junction had 12 bases not matched to a gene; V was cut back by 3 bases and J by 4 bases. From germline, CDR1 is SGHRS and CDR2 YFSETQ.

This chain links TRBV12-3 or TRBV12-4 with TRBJ1-6; no definite D call. Trimming stripped 3 bases from V and 9 bases from J, with 3 bases between. The CDR3 totals 11 residues. This chain's CDR3 is CASSLSSPLHF. The DNA for the CDR3 is TGTGCCAGCAGTTTGAGTTCACCCCTCCACTTT.

This clonotype was recorded at least ten times. The J gene is TRBJ2-5, the V gene TRBV13, with a possible D match to TRBD1 (6 bases). The germline V gene encodes CDR1 PRHDT and CDR2 FYEKMQ (reference sequence). The length of the CDR3 is 16 residues. V dropped 7 bases and J dropped 2 bases, with 20 bases sitting between them. CDR3 residues: CASTTFLGHPQETQYF. Written as DNA, the CDR3 is TGTGCCAGCACCACCTTTTTGGGACACCCACAAGAGACCCAGTACTTC.

Only a few counts were recorded for this clonotype. The V gene is TRBV10-3, the J gene TRBJ2-7; no clear D. Per the germline V gene, CDR1 is ENHRY and CDR2 is SYGVKD. The V and J ends lost 2 bases and 6 bases respectively, with 5 bases between them. The CDR3 totals 11 residues. The CDR3 here is CAISEPGEQYF. The DNA of the CDR3 is TGTGCCATCAGTGAGCCGGGCGAGCAGTACTTC.

The chain recombines TRBV20-1 with TRBJ2-7, with 9 bases that match TRBD2. The V gene's germline CDR1 is DFQATT and CDR2 SNEGSKA (reference sequence). The CDR3 loop spans 14 amino acids. V shed 2 bases and J 7 bases; nucleotides not matched to a gene: 9. The chain's CDR3 is CSARPLAGRQEQYF. In DNA, the CDR3 is TGCAGTGCTAGACCCCTAGCGGGAAGGCAAGAGCAGTACTTC.

In regard to this clonotype: This sequence is one base from a far larger clone and is likely a read error. The genes are TRBV6-6 and TRBJ1-1; no clear D gene. Deletions cut 0 bases from V and 1 base from J, with 6 bases between. Germline V CDR1 and CDR2: MNHNY, SVGAGI (reference sequence). CDR3 size: 14 residues. This CDR3 reads CASSYSGRNTEAFF. The CDR3 DNA sequence: TGTGCCAGCAGTTACTCGGGGAGGAACACTGAAGCTTTCTTT.

The chain carries TRBV29-1 and TRBJ1-5; the D is unclear. The CDR3 runs 13 residues. V was pared by 4 bases and J by 0 bases, with 7 bases between. Germline V gene lookup returns CDR1 SQVTM and CDR2 ANQGSEA. Here the CDR3 DNA reads TGCAGCGTTGCCTCAGGTAGCAATCAGCCCCAGCATTTT. It codes for CSVASGSNQPQHF.

This clonotype was detected a few times. Here the CDR3 DNA reads TGTGCCAGCAGCCCCGGACAGATCTACAATGAAAAACTGTTTTTT. It specifies CASSPGQIYNEKLFF. The genes are TRBV3-1 and TRBJ1-4; maybe TRBD1 (6 bases). The CDR3 spans 15 residues. The germline V gene encodes CDR1 LGHDT and CDR2 YNNKEL (reference sequence). V lost 4 bases to trimming and J lost 5 bases, with 14 bases between them.

The chain couples TRBV3-1 to TRBJ2-1, with TRBD2 identical over 10 bases. Looked up from germline, CDR1 is LGHDT and CDR2 is YNNKEL (reference sequence). The trim removed 1 base at V and 7 bases at J, leaving 13 bases unmatched. CDR3 size: 18 residues. Here the CDR3 DNA reads TGTGCCAGCAGCCAAGGATCGTCTAGCGGGAGTTGGCATAATGAGCAGTTCTTC. Translated, it gives CASSQGSSSGSWHNEQFF.

The J gene is TRBJ2-2, the V gene TRBV2; TRBD2 matches 12 bases. V was pared by 6 bases and J by 1 base, with 6 bases of the junction left unmatched. There are 17 residues in the CDR3. The V gene's germline CDR1 is SNHLY and CDR2 FYNNEI. This CDR3 reads CASRKTSGSVNTGELFF. DNA of the CDR3: TGTGCCAGCAGAAAGACTAGCGGGAGTGTGAACACCGGGGAGCTGTTTTTT. Supplemented by reference TRBV2 and TRBJ2-2, the full variable domain reads EPEVTQTPSHQVTQMGQEVILRCVPISNHLYFYWYRQILGQKVEFLVSFYNNEISEKSEIFDDQFSVERPDGSNFTLKIRSTKLEDSAMYFCASRKTSGSVNTGELFFGEGSRLTVL.

This clonotype was detected only a few times. Written as DNA, the CDR3 is TGTGCCAGCAGCTGGGCTGACAGGGGGTGGACCGGGGAGCTGTTTTTT. This sequence encodes CASSWADRGWTGELFF. The rearrangement links TRBV7-3 to TRBJ2-2; 9 bases map to TRBD1. This CDR3 comprises 16 residues. CDR1 is SGHTA, CDR2 FQGTGA, per germline. Unmatched junction bases numbered 8, after V lost 4 bases and J lost 5 bases. Complete variable domain (other parts from reference TRBV7-3 and TRBJ2-2): GAGVSQTPSNKVTEKGKYVELRCDPISGHTALYWYRQSLGQGPEFLIYFQGTGAADDSGLPNDRFFAVRPEGSVSTLKIQRTERGDSAVYLCASSWADRGWTGELFFGEGSRLTVL.

CDR3 in amino acids: CAWSWGSYEQYF. CDR3 coding DNA: TGTGCCTGGAGTTGGGGATCCTACGAGCAGTACTTC. The chain joins TRBV30 to TRBJ2-7; D unresolved. The CDR3 is 12 residues long. V gave up 2 bases and J gave up 1 base, with 6 bases separating them. The germline V gene has CDR1 GTSNPN and CDR2 SVGIG (reference sequence).

The chain uses TRBV9 and TRBJ2-2; possible D gene TRBD2, 5 bases. There are 14 residues in the CDR3. V was shortened by 3 bases and J by 4 bases, with 10 bases between the two germline ends. Germline V gene lookup returns CDR1 SGDLS and CDR2 YYNGEE. DNA of the CDR3: TGTGCCAGCAGCGCGGGATGGGGCACCGGGGAGCTGTTTTTT. It specifies CASSAGWGTGELFF. Full variable domain (outside the CDR3, taken from reference TRBV9 and TRBJ2-2): DSGVTQTPKHLITATGQRVTLRCSPRSGDLSVYWYQQSLDQGLQFLIQYYNGEERAKGNILERFSAQQFPDLHSELNLSSLELGDSALYFCASSAGWGTGELFFGEGSRLTVL.

This clonotype appeared many times. The genes are TRBV20-1 and TRBJ1-1; D unclear. The CDR3 runs 13 residues. Per the germline V gene, CDR1 is DFQATT and CDR2 is SNEGSKA (reference sequence). V was trimmed by 5 bases and J by 2 bases, leaving 12 bases between them. The CDR3 nucleotides read TGCAGTGCTTACTTAGGGATAAACACTGAAGCTTTCTTT. This codes for CSAYLGINTEAFF.

This clonotype was detected ten times or more. The chain links TRBV2 to TRBJ1-2, with D tentatively TRBD1 (5 bases). Germline CDR1 is SNHLY and CDR2 is FYNNEI. V lost 7 bases and J 4 bases, leaving 19 bases between the germline ends. The CDR3 loop spans 15 amino acids. CDR3 DNA sequence: TGTGCCAGCACCGTTGGGACTGCCCTTAGCTATGGCTACACCTTC. Amino acids: CASTVGTALSYGYTF.

This CDR3 is CSAPTDYYEQYF. DNA for the CDR3: TGCAGTGCTCCGACTGATTACTACGAGCAGTACTTC. The chain combines TRBV20-1 with TRBJ2-7; D remains ambiguous. With 5 bases removed from V and 3 bases from J, the gap between germline ends came to 11 bases. Per germline, CDR1 DFQATT and CDR2 SNEGSKA (reference sequence). This CDR3 has 12 amino acids.

This chain links TRBV7-8 with TRBJ2-5, with TRBD1 as a possible D gene (5 bases). Trimming shortened V by 7 bases and J by 2 bases, and 14 bases separated the two germline ends. This CDR3 contains 14 residues. CDR1 and CDR2 from the germline V gene are SGHVS and FQNEAQ. CDR3 DNA sequence: TGTGCCAGCACAAAAGGTGCAGGGCAAGAGACCCAGTACTTC. It encodes CASTKGAGQETQYF.

This clonotype was seen only a few times. The chain couples TRBV28 to TRBJ2-7, with 7 positions matching TRBD1. The CDR3 runs to 14 residues. The germline V gene has CDR1 MDHEN and CDR2 SYDVKM. V was pared by 6 bases and J by 3 bases, with 8 bases of the junction left unmatched. The CDR3 DNA reads as TGTGCCAGCAGACTGACAGGGTATGGCTACGAGCAGTACTTC. This translates into CASRLTGYGYEQYF.

The chain carries TRBV7-2 and TRBJ1-3; possibly TRBD1 for D (5 bases). The CDR3 is 13 residues long. Per germline, CDR1 SGHTA and CDR2 FQGNSA. The V gene lost 1 base and the J gene lost 5 bases, with 6 bases spanning the gap. The CDR3 reads CASSLDRRNTIYF. DNA of the CDR3: TGTGCCAGCAGCTTAGACAGGAGAAACACCATATATTTT.

This clonotype was picked up a small number of times. The chain combines TRBV20-1 with TRBJ2-7, with a tentative D call TRBD1 (5 bases). Trimming cost V 3 bases and J 1 base, with 13 bases left between them. The length of the CDR3 is 14 residues. Looked up from germline, CDR1 is DFQATT and CDR2 is SNEGSKA (reference sequence). CDR3 sequence (DNA): TGCAGTGCTAGGATTAAGGGGATTTCCTACGAGCAGTACTTC. Translating it yields CSARIKGISYEQYF.

This clonotype has only a few counts. The chain links TRBV2 to TRBJ2-2; 7 bases map to TRBD1. The CDR3 is made up of 15 amino acids. Unmatched junction bases numbered 7, after V lost 3 bases and J lost 6 bases. Germline CDR1 SNHLY, CDR2 FYNNEI. CDR3 coding DNA: TGTGCCAGCAGTGAGACAGGGATAACCGCCGGGGAGCTGTTTTTT. This gives the protein CASSETGITAGELFF.

This clonotype has more than one count but fewer than ten. This chain joins TRBV7-2 and TRBJ2-7; 10 bases agree with TRBD2. This CDR3 contains 16 residues. V shed 1 base, J shed 2 bases, and the junction held 5 bases outside the gene matches. Germline CDR1 reads SGHTA; CDR2 reads FQGNSA. The CDR3 protein is CASSLGSGLAAYEQYF. The CDR3 DNA sequence: TGTGCCAGCAGCTTAGGGTCCGGACTAGCGGCCTACGAGCAGTACTTC.

A few counts support this clonotype. This rearrangement joins TRBV3-1 to TRBJ2-7, with 7 bases identical to TRBD1. Germline V gene data show CDR1 as LGHDT and CDR2 as YNNKEL (reference sequence). Trimming at V came to 8 bases and at J to 1 base, leaving 5 bases not matched to a gene. The CDR3 is 13 residues long. For the CDR3, the DNA is TGTGCCAGCCGGGACAGAAGGTCCTACGAGCAGTACTTC. Amino acids: CASRDRRSYEQYF.

This clonotype was seen repeatedly, ten times or more. The V gene is TRBV5-1, the J gene TRBJ1-5, with 7 bases aligning to TRBD1. The CDR3 sequence is 17 residues long. After removal of 4 bases from V and 0 bases from J, the junction contained 10 bases not matched to a gene. Germline V gene data show CDR1 as SGHRS and CDR2 as YFSETQ. The CDR3 bases are TGCGCCAGCAGCCCAACCCCGACAGGGCCTAGCAATCAGCCCCAGCATTTT. This codes for CASSPTPTGPSNQPQHF.

V is TRBV5-1 and J is TRBJ1-2; the D is unclear. The V end was cut by 4 bases, the J end by 3 bases, with 16 bases between. The CDR3 spans 15 residues. Germline CDR1 reads SGHRS; CDR2 reads YFSETQ. The CDR3 coding sequence is TGCGCCAGCAGCCAACTACGGGCTCAAGACTATGGCTACACCTTC. This translates into CASSQLRAQDYGYTF.

V usage is TRBV20-1 and J usage is TRBJ2-7; weak D call: TRBD1 (5 bases). The ends were cut back, 3 bases at V and 6 bases at J, with 12 bases in the middle. The germline V gene encodes CDR1 DFQATT and CDR2 SNEGSKA (reference sequence). This CDR3 region has 12 residues. CDR3 residues: CSASPQGIEQYF. The CDR3 DNA is TGCAGTGCTAGCCCCCAGGGCATCGAGCAGTACTTC.

This clonotype was counted between two and nine times. The genes are TRBV6-1 and TRBJ1-6; D ambiguous. From germline, CDR1 is MNHNS and CDR2 SASEGT. The CDR3 sequence is 13 residues long. Trimming pared 3 bases from V and 10 bases from J, leaving 10 bases between. The CDR3 sequence: CASSDVGSSPLHF. The DNA for the CDR3 is TGTGCCAGCAGTGACGTCGGGAGCTCACCCCTCCACTTT.

The V gene is TRBV12-5, the J gene TRBJ2-5; D is unresolved. The CDR3 is 13 amino acids. Trimming cost V 5 bases and J 0 bases, with 7 bases left between them. The germline V gene encodes CDR1 LGHNT and CDR2 FRNRAP. The CDR3 protein is CASGIGNQETQYF. CDR3 bases: TGTGCTAGTGGTATCGGAAACCAAGAGACCCAGTACTTC.

CDR3: CATSAFSGFSTDTQYF. The CDR3 DNA reads as TGTGCCACCAGTGCTTTTAGCGGCTTTAGCACAGATACGCAGTATTTT. The rearrangement uses TRBV15 and TRBJ2-3; a weak D match, TRBD2 (6 bases). Germline CDR1 is LNHNV and CDR2 is YYDKDF (reference sequence). The CDR3 covers 16 residues. Between the trimmed V and J ends, which lost 6 bases and 0 bases, there was a span of 16 bases.

This clonotype has a handful of counts. The rearrangement joins TRBV30 to TRBJ1-5; 7 nucleotides line up with TRBD1. The CDR3 consists of 17 residues. V trimming: 2 bases; J trimming: 0 bases; junction bases outside the gene matches: 10. The germline CDR1 and CDR2 sequences are GTSNPN and SVGIG (reference sequence). CDR3 DNA: TGTGCCTGGAGTTCCCGCCAGGGGGTCGATAGCAATCAGCCCCAGCATTTT. It codes for CAWSSRQGVDSNQPQHF.